This TCR beta chain was recovered during a study of early T cells in non-severe SARS-CoV-2 infection. Study details: The input, bulk RNA from unsorted whole blood, was sequenced, and chains were unpaired.

This clonotype was observed at least ten times. Its antigen is still unknown. Findings and caveats of the study: Clonotype matching in VDJdb favored anti-spike CD8 responses and did not capture private and CD4 specificities.

The length of the CDR3 is 15 residues. In germline, CDR1 is MNHNY, CDR2 SVGAGI (reference sequence). V lost 8 bases, J lost 0 bases, and 7 bases stayed unmatched. The TCR library protocol was used to attach unique molecular identifiers. These identifiers were attached to individual cDNA molecules. TCRdb redid the calling of the 5' RACE reads with MiXCR, one entry per CDR3 protein. The data hold fewer than 35,000 distinct CDR3 sequences, with around 4.6% observed a single time. This sequence originates from an adult who was a healthcare worker with PCR-confirmed SARS-CoV-2 infection or an uninfected control (not recorded which). The V gene is TRBV6-6, the J gene TRBJ1-3; TRBD1 agrees at 7 bases. Sequenced: whole blood. CDR3 sequence: CASSMGQSSGNTIYF. In DNA, the CDR3 is TGTGCCAGCTCCATGGGACAGTCCTCTGGAAACACCATATATTTT.